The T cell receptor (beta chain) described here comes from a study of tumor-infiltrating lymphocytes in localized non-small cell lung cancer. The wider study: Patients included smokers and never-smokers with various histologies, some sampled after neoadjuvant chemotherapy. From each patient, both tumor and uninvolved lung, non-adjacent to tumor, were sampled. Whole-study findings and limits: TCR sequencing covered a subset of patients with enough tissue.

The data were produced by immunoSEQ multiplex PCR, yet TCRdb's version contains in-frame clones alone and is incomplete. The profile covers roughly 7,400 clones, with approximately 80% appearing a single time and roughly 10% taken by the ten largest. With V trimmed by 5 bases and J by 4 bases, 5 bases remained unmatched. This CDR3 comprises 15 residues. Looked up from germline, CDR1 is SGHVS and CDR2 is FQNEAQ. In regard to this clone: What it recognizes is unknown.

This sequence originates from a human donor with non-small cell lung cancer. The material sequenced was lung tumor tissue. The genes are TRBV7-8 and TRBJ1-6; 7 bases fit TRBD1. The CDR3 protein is CASSPKTGYNSPLHF. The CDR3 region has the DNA TGTGCCAGCAGCCCCAAGACAGGGTATAATTCACCCCTCCACTTT.